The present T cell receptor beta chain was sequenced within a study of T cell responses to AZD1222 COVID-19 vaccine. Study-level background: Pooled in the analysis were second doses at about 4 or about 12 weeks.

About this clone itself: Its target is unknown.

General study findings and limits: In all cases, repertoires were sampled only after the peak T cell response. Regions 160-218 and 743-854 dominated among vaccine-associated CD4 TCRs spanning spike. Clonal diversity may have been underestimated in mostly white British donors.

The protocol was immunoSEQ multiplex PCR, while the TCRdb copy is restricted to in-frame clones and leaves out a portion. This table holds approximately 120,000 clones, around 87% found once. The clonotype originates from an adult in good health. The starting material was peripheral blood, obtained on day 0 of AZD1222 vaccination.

The CDR3: CASSGGLQETQYF. CDR3 DNA sequence: TGTGCCAGCAGTGGCGGACTCCAAGAGACCCAGTACTTC. The chain couples TRBV2 to TRBJ2-5, with a possible D match to TRBD2 (5 bases). V was clipped by 4 bases and J by 1 base, with 7 bases between them. The length of the CDR3 is 13 residues. Per germline, CDR1 SNHLY and CDR2 FYNNEI.